The 16 T cell receptor beta chains below all came from one sample that was sequenced in a study of T-cell memory formation after mild COVID-19. TCRdb passed the 5' RACE reads through MiXCR, listing each CDR3 protein once. The sample records 390,000 or so distinct CDR3 sequences, more than 15% being singletons. Sample: PBMCs or a T cell subset sorted from them (not recorded which). The receptor source for this set is a man aged 18 to 30 who had mild COVID-19 (a few samples of this study predate the infection). Cell type and time point are not known.

This chain uses TRBV5-1 with TRBJ2-6; D tentatively fits TRBD1 or TRBD2 (5 bases each). Germline V gene data show CDR1 as SGHRS and CDR2 as YFSETQ. The CDR3 has 17 amino acids. The V end lost 1 base, the J end lost 0 bases, and 11 bases lay between the germline ends. Here the CDR3 DNA reads TGCGCCAGCAGCTTGCGGGGCCGAAGCTCTGGGGCCAACGTCCTGACTTTC. Encoded protein: CASSLRGRSSGANVLTF.

CDR3: CASSADPTQETQYF. CDR3 DNA: TGTGCCAGCAGCGCTGACCCGACCCAAGAGACCCAGTACTTC. V is TRBV3-1 and J is TRBJ2-5; D uncertain. Germline CDR1 is LGHDT and CDR2 is YNNKEL (reference sequence). The V and J ends lost 5 bases and 1 base respectively, with 11 bases between them. This CDR3 comprises 14 residues.

The chain couples TRBV6-5 to TRBJ1-1; 8 nucleotides agree with TRBD1. The CDR3 covers 13 residues. Unmatched junction bases numbered 6, after V lost 5 bases and J lost 7 bases. The germline gives CDR1 MNHEY, CDR2 SVGAGI. CDR3 nucleotides: TGTGCCAGCAGTCGACAGGGGACGGTTGAAGCTTTCTTT. Translation gives CASSRQGTVEAFF.

Only a few counts were recorded for this clonotype. The chain employs TRBV7-2 and TRBJ1-6, with D possibly matching TRBD1 (6 bases). Trimming left V 2 bases short and J 4 bases short, with 18 bases between. The V gene's germline CDR1 is SGHTA and CDR2 FQGNSA. The CDR3 is made up of 18 amino acids. CDR3 DNA: TGTGCCAGCAGCTTATCGCAGGGAACAGGGAGGTATAATTCACCCCTCCACTTT. Translated: CASSLSQGTGRYNSPLHF.

This clonotype occurred a few times. The chain joins TRBV5-1 to TRBJ1-2, with a tentative D call TRBD1 (5 bases). The CDR3 is 15 residues long. Deletions cut 4 bases from V and 2 bases from J, with 15 bases between. CDR1 is SGHRS, CDR2 YFSETQ, per germline. CDR3 nucleotides: TGCGCCAGCAGCCTGGCGGGGGGATGGAACTATGGCTACACCTTC. It specifies CASSLAGGWNYGYTF.

This clonotype was counted a few times. The chain recombines TRBV7-8 with TRBJ1-4; 7 bases match TRBD1. J was trimmed by 8 bases and V by 5 bases; bases with no gene match: 8. The CDR3 has 14 residues. Germline CDR1 SGHVS, CDR2 FQNEAQ. CDR3 protein: CASSLDRVGEKLFF. The CDR3 bases are TGTGCCAGCAGCCTCGACAGGGTGGGCGAAAAACTGTTTTTT.

This clonotype has only a few counts. V usage is TRBV2 and J usage is TRBJ1-4, with D hard to call. The CDR3 sequence is 16 residues long. The V end lost 3 bases, the J end lost 0 bases, and 11 bases lay between the germline ends. Germline-derived CDR1 and CDR2 are SNHLY and FYNNEI. The CDR3 loop reads CASSDSWLATNEKLFF. In DNA, the CDR3 is TGTGCCAGCAGTGATAGTTGGCTGGCAACTAATGAAAAACTGTTTTTT.

The count of this clonotype is one. The V and J genes are TRBV20-1 and TRBJ1-5; maybe TRBD1 (6 bases). Trimming cost V 5 bases and J 7 bases, with 12 bases left between them. CDR1 is DFQATT and CDR2 is SNEGSKA in the germline V gene (reference sequence). The CDR3 has 12 amino acids. The CDR3 DNA sequence: TGCAGTGCTTCGAGGGGGGCCCAGCCCCAGCATTTT. Its protein product is CSASRGAQPQHF.

The V call is TRBV7-6, the J call TRBJ1-5; TRBD1 agrees at 9 bases. Germline values: CDR1 SGHVS, CDR2 FNYEAQ. J gave up 4 bases and V 4 bases, and 2 bases lay outside the gene matches. There are 14 residues in the CDR3. The CDR3 protein is CASSSDRGNQPQHF. CDR3 nucleotides: TGTGCCAGCAGCTCAGACAGGGGGAATCAGCCCCAGCATTTT.

This clonotype has more than one count but fewer than ten. This chain uses TRBV6-2 or TRBV6-3 with TRBJ2-1; no definite D call. The germline CDR1 and CDR2 sequences are MNHEY and SVGEGT. The V end was cut by 6 bases, the J end by 5 bases, with 14 bases between. The CDR3 loop spans 14 amino acids. CDR3 protein: CASRNTDWDNEQFF. CDR3 in DNA: TGTGCCAGCAGGAACACTGACTGGGACAATGAGCAGTTCTTC.

This clonotype was found a few times. This sequence joins TRBV5-6 and TRBJ2-2, with D perhaps given as TRBD1 or TRBD2 (5 bases each). Per the germline V gene, CDR1 is SGHDT and CDR2 is YYEEEE. The length of the CDR3 is 16 residues. Trimming removed 4 bases at V and 3 bases at J, with 16 bases between. The CDR3, as DNA: TGTGCCAGCAGCCCCTTGGGGGACCGATACACCGGGGAGCTGTTTTTT. Translating it yields CASSPLGDRYTGELFF.

This clonotype was counted ten times or more. CDR3 amino acids: CASSPRGGPTGELFF. In DNA, the CDR3 is TGTGCCAGCAGCCCGCGGGGGGGCCCCACCGGGGAGCTGTTTTTT. This chain links TRBV7-2 with TRBJ2-2, with 9 bases aligning to TRBD2. Germline loops: CDR1 SGHTA, CDR2 FQGNSA. This CDR3 region has 15 residues. The ends lost 5 bases at V and 4 bases at J; junction bases unmatched: 5.

The chain combines TRBV7-2 with TRBJ2-3; TRBD2 is a possible D gene (6 bases). In germline, CDR1 is SGHTA, CDR2 FQGNSA. The CDR3 length is 17 residues. The germline V and J ends were trimmed by 4 bases and 0 bases, with 17 bases remaining between them. The CDR3 coding sequence is TGTGCCAGCAGCTACCTACGCCGGGACTCTAGCACAGATACGCAGTATTTT. Amino acids: CASSYLRRDSSTDTQYF.

The J gene is TRBJ2-5, the V gene TRBV5-1; 11 bases are a match to TRBD2. The CDR3 runs to 15 residues. The germline gives CDR1 SGHRS, CDR2 YFSETQ. Trimming took 7 bases from V and 5 from J; bases not matched to a gene: 10. CDR3 amino acids: CASSGLAVDGETQYF. The CDR3, as DNA: TGCGCCAGCTCGGGACTAGCGGTGGATGGGGAGACCCAGTACTTC.

This clonotype was seen only a few times. The CDR3 nucleotides are TGCAGCGTTGCGGGACAGGGGGCTGATGGCTACACCTTC. Protein sequence: CSVAGQGADGYTF. This sequence joins TRBV29-1 and TRBJ1-2, with TRBD1 matching over 12 bases. V shed 4 bases, J shed 6 bases, and the junction held 3 bases outside the gene matches. Germline CDR1 and CDR2: SQVTM and ANQGSEA. The CDR3 is made up of 13 amino acids.

The gene calls are TRBV5-1 and TRBJ2-3, with D maybe TRBD1 (7 bases). CDR1 is SGHRS and CDR2 is YFSETQ in the germline V gene. The germline V and J ends were trimmed by 7 bases and 7 bases, with 22 bases remaining between them. The CDR3 is made up of 15 amino acids. The CDR3 DNA sequence: TGCGCCAGCTTTCAGCGGATGCGGGGACAGAATACGCAGTATTTT. It specifies CASFQRMRGQNTQYF. The entire variable domain, with the rest obtained from reference TRBV5-1 and TRBJ2-3, is as follows: KAGVTQTPRYLIKTRGQQVTLSCSPISGHRSVSWYQQTPGQGLQFLFEYFSETQRNKGNFPGRFSGRQFSNSRSEMNVSTLELGDSALYLCASFQRMRGQNTQYFGPGTRLTVL.